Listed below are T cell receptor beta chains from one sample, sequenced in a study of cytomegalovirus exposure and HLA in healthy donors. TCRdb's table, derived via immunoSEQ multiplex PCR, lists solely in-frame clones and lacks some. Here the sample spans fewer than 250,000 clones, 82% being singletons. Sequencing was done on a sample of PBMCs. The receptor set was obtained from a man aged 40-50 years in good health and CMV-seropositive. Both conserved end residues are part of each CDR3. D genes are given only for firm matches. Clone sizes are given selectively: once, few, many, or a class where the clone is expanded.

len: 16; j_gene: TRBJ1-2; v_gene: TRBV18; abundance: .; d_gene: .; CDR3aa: CASSPGGHQINYGYTF; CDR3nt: TGTGCCAGCTCACCGGGAGGCCACCAAATTAACTATGGCTACACCTTC
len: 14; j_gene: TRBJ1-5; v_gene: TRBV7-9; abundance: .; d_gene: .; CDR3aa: CASSLTGGNQPQHF; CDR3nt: TGTGCCAGCAGCTTAACTGGGGGGAATCAGCCCCAGCATTTT
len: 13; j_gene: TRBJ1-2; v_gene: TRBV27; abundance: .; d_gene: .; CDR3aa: CATFDQGNYGYTF; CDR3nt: TGTGCCACCTTCGACCAGGGCAACTATGGCTACACCTTC
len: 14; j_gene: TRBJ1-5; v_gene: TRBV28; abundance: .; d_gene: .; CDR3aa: CASVGRYSNQPQHF; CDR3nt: TGTGCCAGCGTGGGGCGATATAGCAATCAGCCCCAGCATTTT
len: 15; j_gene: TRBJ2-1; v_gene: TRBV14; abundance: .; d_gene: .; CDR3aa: CASSSSGYDGREQFF; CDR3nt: TGTGCCAGCAGCTCAAGCGGGTACGACGGTCGTGAGCAGTTCTTC
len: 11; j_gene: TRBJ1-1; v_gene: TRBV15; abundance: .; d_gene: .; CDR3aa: CATSIDSEAFF; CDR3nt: TGTGCCACCAGCATCGACAGTGAAGCTTTCTTT
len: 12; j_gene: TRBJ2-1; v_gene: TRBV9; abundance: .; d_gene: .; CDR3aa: CASSVPGVEQFF; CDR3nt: TGTGCCAGCAGCGTCCCGGGGGTTGAGCAGTTCTTC
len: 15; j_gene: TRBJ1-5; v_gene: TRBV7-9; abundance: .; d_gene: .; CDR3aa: CASSLGAGDNQPQHF; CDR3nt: TGTGCCAGCAGCTTAGGGGCAGGCGACAATCAGCCCCAGCATTTT
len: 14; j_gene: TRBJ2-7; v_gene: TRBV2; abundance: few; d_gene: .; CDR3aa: CASSVSTSKDEQYF; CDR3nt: TGTGCCAGCAGTGTAAGCACTAGCAAGGACGAGCAGTACTTC
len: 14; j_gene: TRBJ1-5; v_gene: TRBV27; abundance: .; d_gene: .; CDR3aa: CASSLGGSNQPQHF; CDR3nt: TGTGCCAGCAGTTTGGGGGGGAGCAATCAGCCCCAGCATTTT
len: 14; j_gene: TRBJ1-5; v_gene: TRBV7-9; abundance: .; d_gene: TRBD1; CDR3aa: CASSSGTGNQPQHF; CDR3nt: TGTGCCAGCAGCTCCGGGACAGGGAATCAGCCCCAGCATTTT
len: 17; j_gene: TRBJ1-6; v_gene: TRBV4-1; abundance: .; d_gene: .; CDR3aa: CASSQDYRLSYNSPLHF; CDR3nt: TGCGCCAGCAGCCAAGATTACAGGCTCTCCTATAATTCACCCCTCCACTTT
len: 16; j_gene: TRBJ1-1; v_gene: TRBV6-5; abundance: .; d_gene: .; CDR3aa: CASSYQQSIPNDEAFF; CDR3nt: TGTGCCAGCAGTTACCAACAGAGTATCCCTAACGATGAAGCTTTCTTT